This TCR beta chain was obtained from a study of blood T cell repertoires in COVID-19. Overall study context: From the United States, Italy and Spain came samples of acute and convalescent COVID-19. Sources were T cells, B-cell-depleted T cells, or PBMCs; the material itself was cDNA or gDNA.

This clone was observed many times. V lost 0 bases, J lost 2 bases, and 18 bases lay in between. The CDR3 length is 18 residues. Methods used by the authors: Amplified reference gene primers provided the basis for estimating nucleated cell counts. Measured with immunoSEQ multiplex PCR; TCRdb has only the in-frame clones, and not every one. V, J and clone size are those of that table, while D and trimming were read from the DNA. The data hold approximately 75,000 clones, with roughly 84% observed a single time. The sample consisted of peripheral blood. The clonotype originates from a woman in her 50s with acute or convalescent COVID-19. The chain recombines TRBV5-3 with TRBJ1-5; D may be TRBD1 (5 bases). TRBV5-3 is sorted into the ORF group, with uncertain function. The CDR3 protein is CARSLEERQLRRNQPQHF. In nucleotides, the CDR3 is TGTGCCAGAAGCTTGGAGGAAAGACAGCTTAGGCGCAATCAGCCCCAGCATTTT.